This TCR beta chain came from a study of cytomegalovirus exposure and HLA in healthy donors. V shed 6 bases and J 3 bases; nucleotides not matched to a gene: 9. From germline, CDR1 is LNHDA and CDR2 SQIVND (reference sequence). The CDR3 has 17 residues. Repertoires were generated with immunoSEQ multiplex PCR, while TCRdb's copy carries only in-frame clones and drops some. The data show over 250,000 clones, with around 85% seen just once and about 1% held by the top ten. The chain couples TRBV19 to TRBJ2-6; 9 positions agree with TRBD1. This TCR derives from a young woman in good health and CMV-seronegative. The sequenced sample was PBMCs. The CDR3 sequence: CASREATGGYGANVLTF. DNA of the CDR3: TGTGCCAGTAGGGAAGCAACAGGGGGCTATGGGGCCAACGTCCTGACTTTC. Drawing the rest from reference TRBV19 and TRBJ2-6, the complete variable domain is DGGITQSPKYLFRKEGQNVTLSCEQNLNHDAMYWYRQDPGQGLRLIYYSQIVNDFQKGDIAEGYSVSREKKESFPLTVTSAQKNPTAFYLCASREATGGYGANVLTFGAGSRLTVL.